These 18 T cell receptor beta chains were all obtained from the same sample, sequenced in a study of T cell responses to AZD1222 COVID-19 vaccine (dated by TCRdb to the early 2020s). The method behind the library was the immunoSEQ multiplex PCR assay. TCRdb carries this immuneACCESS record with in-frame sequences only. Its versions omit some clonotypes, under half of them owing to an unresolved V gene in the studies checked, with the rest unexplained. Within this sample are roughly 140,000 clones, with more than 75% of them counted one time only. Roughly 2% of the sample is held by the ten biggest clonotypes. The time point label corresponds to: about 28 days (+/-7) after the second vaccine dose. This material consisted of peripheral blood, taken 28 days after the second AZD1222 dose. These receptors all come from an adult who received the AZD1222 COVID-19 vaccine.

The rearrangement links TRBV2 to TRBJ2-1; TRBD1 matches 8 bases. The CDR3 spans 17 residues. CDR1 is SNHLY and CDR2 is FYNNEI in the germline V gene. After removal of 6 bases from V and 8 bases from J, the junction contained 18 bases not matched to a gene. The chain's CDR3 is CASSRRRDRSNSHEQFF. Here the CDR3 DNA reads TGTGCCAGCAGCCGCCGCCGGGACAGGAGTAATTCACATGAGCAGTTCTTC.

The V call is TRBV7-9, the J call TRBJ1-4; D not resolved. Germline V lookup: CDR1 SEHNR, CDR2 FQNEAQ (reference sequence). V lost 4 bases, J lost 5 bases, and 17 bases lay in between. The CDR3 spans 16 residues. This CDR3 is CASSWNREERNEKLFF. The CDR3 nucleotides are TGTGCCAGCAGCTGGAACCGCGAGGAGAGAAATGAAAAACTGTTTTTT.

J is TRBJ2-7 and V is TRBV12-5; D uncertain. Trimming stripped 2 bases from V and 4 bases from J, with 24 bases between. Germline CDR1 is LGHNT and CDR2 is FRNRAP. The length of the CDR3 is 18 residues. CDR3 nucleotides: TGTGCTAGTGGTTTGAAAAGACTCCTTCAGTACGATGGGTACGAGCAGTACTTC. Translated, it gives CASGLKRLLQYDGYEQYF.

The chain has TRBV6-5 and TRBJ2-7; no clear D gene. This CDR3 comprises 14 residues. The V end lost 7 bases, the J end lost 5 bases, and 18 bases lay between the germline ends. Germline assignment: CDR1 MNHEY and CDR2 SVGAGI. The CDR3: CASTPIAPEDEQYF. For the CDR3, the DNA is TGTGCCAGCACTCCGATAGCTCCCGAAGACGAGCAGTACTTC.

The chain is built from TRBV2 and TRBJ1-6, with a tentative D call TRBD1 (5 bases). CDR1 SNHLY and CDR2 FYNNEI come from the germline V gene. Trimming shortened V by 6 bases and J by 4 bases, and 13 bases separated the two germline ends. CDR3 length equals 15 residues. Here the CDR3 reads CASSPSGLYNSPLHF. DNA of the CDR3: TGTGCCAGCAGCCCCTCGGGACTGTATAATTCACCCCTCCACTTT.

The gene calls are TRBV6-5 and TRBJ1-2; 12 bases align to TRBD1. The CDR3 contains 15 residues. Trimming cost V 8 bases and J 8 bases; bases outside gene matches: 12. The germline CDR1 and CDR2 sequences are MNHEY and SVGAGI. In DNA, the CDR3 is TGTGCCAGCTCCTCTACGGGACAGGGGGCCATAGGCTACACCTTC. Protein: CASSSTGQGAIGYTF.

The chain recombines TRBV2 with TRBJ1-5, with a tentative D call TRBD1 (6 bases). The CDR3 contains 13 residues. V was shortened by 5 bases and J by 4 bases, with 9 bases between the two germline ends. Germline CDR1 and CDR2: SNHLY and FYNNEI. CDR3: CASSMQGNQPQHF. The DNA of the CDR3 is TGTGCCAGCAGTATGCAGGGGAATCAGCCCCAGCATTTT. The variable domain in full, with the rest retrieved from reference TRBV2 and TRBJ1-5, is EPEVTQTPSHQVTQMGQEVILRCVPISNHLYFYWYRQILGQKVEFLVSFYNNEISEKSEIFDDQFSVERPDGSNFTLKIRSTKLEDSAMYFCASSMQGNQPQHFGDGTRLSIL.

With regard to this clone: Different DNA sequences within this sample yield the same CDR3. The CDR3 coding sequence is TGTGCCAGCAGCCAACTAGCGGGGGGGCCCAATGAGCAGTTCTTC. Translated, it gives CASSQLAGGPNEQFF. V gene TRBV14 combines with J gene TRBJ2-1, with 12 bases matching TRBD2. The CDR3 runs 15 residues. From germline, CDR1 is SGHDN and CDR2 FVKESK. V was clipped by 2 bases and J by 6 bases; unmatched bases: 2.

The rearrangement links TRBV4-1 to TRBJ1-4; D ambiguous. The CDR3 extends over 12 amino acids. The ends were cut back, 0 bases at V and 6 bases at J, with 2 bases in the middle. Germline CDR1 and CDR2: MGHRA and YSYEKL. The CDR3 region is CASSQDHEKLFF. CDR3 nucleotides: TGCGCCAGCAGCCAAGACCATGAAAAACTGTTTTTT.

J is TRBJ2-1 and V is TRBV7-6; weak D call: TRBD1 (6 bases). CDR3 length: 13 residues. V lost 2 bases and J lost 6, with 8 bases in between. Germline lookup yields CDR1 SGHVS and CDR2 FNYEAQ. CDR3 loop: CASSLNRVNEQFF. CDR3 bases: TGTGCCAGCAGCTTAAACAGGGTCAATGAGCAGTTCTTC.

The chain carries TRBV6-5 and TRBJ2-2, with a tentative D call TRBD2 (5 bases). Trimming cost V 6 bases and J 2 bases, with 13 bases left between them. Germline CDR1 MNHEY, CDR2 SVGAGI. CDR3 size: 15 residues. This chain's CDR3 is CASSSSGLNTGELFF. CDR3 nucleotide sequence: TGTGCCAGCAGCAGCTCGGGATTAAACACCGGGGAGCTGTTTTTT.

The sample holds a few counts of this clone. The V call is TRBV9, the J call TRBJ2-2; D tentatively fits TRBD1 or TRBD2 (5 bases each). V lost 3 bases and J 2 bases, leaving 17 bases between the germline ends. This CDR3 is built from 17 residues. Germline V gene lookup returns CDR1 SGDLS and CDR2 YYNGEE. The CDR3 spells CASSGALGRGNTGELFF. As DNA, the CDR3 is TGTGCCAGCAGCGGGGCATTGGGACGGGGAAACACCGGGGAGCTGTTTTTT.

This chain joins TRBV19 and TRBJ2-4; a possible D gene is TRBD2 (7 bases). The V gene lost 1 base and the J gene lost 3 bases, with 19 bases spanning the gap. Germline loops: CDR1 LNHDA, CDR2 SQIVND (reference sequence). The CDR3 runs 18 residues. The CDR3 protein is CASSIGSGGRGGKNIQYF. In nucleotides, the CDR3 is TGTGCCAGTAGTATAGGATCGGGGGGCAGAGGAGGCAAAAACATTCAGTACTTC.

This chain uses TRBV5-5 with TRBJ2-7, with 13 positions matching TRBD2. The V segment lost 4 bases and the J segment 5 bases; nucleotides outside the gene matches: 9. The CDR3 spans 16 residues. The germline V gene encodes CDR1 SGHKS and CDR2 YYEKEE (reference sequence). The CDR3, as DNA: TGTGCCAGCAGCCGGACTAGCGGGAGAATCGGCGACGAGCAGTACTTC. It yields the protein CASSRTSGRIGDEQYF.

J is TRBJ2-1 and V is TRBV6-5; 12 bases fit TRBD1. Trimming cost V 7 bases and J 8 bases; bases outside gene matches: 9. CDR3 length equals 15 residues. The germline V gene has CDR1 MNHEY and CDR2 SVGAGI. Here the CDR3 reads CASTPGGQGADEQFF. The CDR3, as DNA: TGTGCCAGCACGCCGGGGGGACAGGGGGCCGATGAGCAGTTCTTC.

The chain employs TRBV25-1 and TRBJ1-2, with D unclear. Trimming pared 3 bases from V and 4 bases from J, leaving 15 bases between. This CDR3 is 15 amino acids long. Germline values: CDR1 MGHDK, CDR2 SYGVNS. CDR3 amino acids: CASSDRGRGIYGYTF. In DNA, the CDR3 is TGTGCCAGCAGTGATAGAGGACGGGGAATCTATGGCTACACCTTC.

The chain joins TRBV3-1 (or the pseudogene TRBV3-2) to TRBJ1-1; D might be TRBD1 (5 bases). This CDR3 has 14 residues. Between the trimmed V and J ends, which lost 7 bases and 1 base, there was a span of 13 bases. Germline CDR1 LGHDT, CDR2 YNNKEL (reference sequence). In DNA, the CDR3 is TGTGCCAGCATGCCGGGGGAAAAGAACACTGAAGCTTTCTTT. Its protein product is CASMPGEKNTEAFF.

This chain connects TRBV12-5 to TRBJ2-7, with no clear D. CDR1 is LGHNT and CDR2 is FRNRAP in the germline V gene. V dropped 1 base and J dropped 7 bases, with 8 bases sitting between them. This CDR3 is 12 amino acids long. The CDR3 DNA follows: TGTGCTAGTGGTTTGGCAACAGAGGAGCAGTACTTC. Translation gives CASGLATEEQYF.